This T cell receptor (beta chain) was sequenced for a study of blood T cell repertoires in COVID-19. V was trimmed by 2 bases and J by 10 bases, leaving 16 bases between them. The germline V gene encodes CDR1 SGDLS and CDR2 YYNGEE. The CDR3 extends over 14 amino acids. Sequencing used immunoSEQ multiplex PCR; TCRdb keeps in-frame clones, though not all of them. The sample has tens of thousands of clones, around nine tenths seen once. The chain has TRBV9 and TRBJ2-1; no firm D call. What was sequenced was peripheral blood. The receptor comes from a man in his 60s with COVID-19, enrolled during active disease. CDR3 in DNA: TGTGCCAGCAGCGTTGAAACAAGTGCTGGCGAGCAGTTCTTC. Protein: CASSVETSAGEQFF.